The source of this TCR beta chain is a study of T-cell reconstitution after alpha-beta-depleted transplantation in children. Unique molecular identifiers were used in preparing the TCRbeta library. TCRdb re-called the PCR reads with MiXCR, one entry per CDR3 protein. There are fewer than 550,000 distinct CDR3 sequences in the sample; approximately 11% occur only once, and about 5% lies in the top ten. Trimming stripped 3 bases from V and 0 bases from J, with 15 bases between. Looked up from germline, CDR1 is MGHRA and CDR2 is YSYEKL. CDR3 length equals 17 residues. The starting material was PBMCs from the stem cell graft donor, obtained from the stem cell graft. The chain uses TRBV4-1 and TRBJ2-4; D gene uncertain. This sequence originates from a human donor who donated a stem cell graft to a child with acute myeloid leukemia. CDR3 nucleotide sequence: TGCGCCAGCAGCCAGACAAAATCCCGGCTAGCCAAAAACATTCAGTACTTC. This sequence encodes CASSQTKSRLAKNIQYF.